This T cell receptor beta chain was observed in a study of blood T cell repertoires in COVID-19 (dated by TCRdb to 2018 to 2020). For the wider study: The collaborator samples originated in the United States, Italy and Spain and spanned the acute and convalescent phases of COVID-19. The prospective study material was composed of cDNA or gDNA derived from T cells, B-cell-depleted T cells, or PBMCs. Deeply sampled blood TCRbeta repertoires from subjects exposed to, actively infected with, or recovered from COVID-19 were included in the dataset. A freely available public database, intended as a resource for researchers studying the immune response to SARS-CoV-2, is where the repertoires were released. The samples were drawn from the first 160 participants of the ongoing ImmuneRACE study and from some 1,300 subjects provided by 6 global collaborators. The sample metadata nearly always contained a de-identified subject ID, COVID-19 status, age in years and sex. Where available, HLA class I and class II types were obtained from metadata supplied by the sample provider rather than from assay-based typing. Summary of the overall study and its limitations: The quantity of clinical and demographic metadata differed by source and by participant and was supplied without curation.

One collaborating source in Seattle enrolled patients during active infection and followed them longitudinally through the course of disease. Collaborating institutions collected whole blood in K2EDTA tubes following their own protocols. Collaborator samples were shipped for TCRbeta analysis as frozen whole blood, isolated PBMCs, or DNA extracted from either sample type. The immunoSEQ Assay, a bias-controlled multiplex PCR, was used to amplify TCRbeta CDR3 regions from genomic DNA. In the original analysis: The number of nucleated cells in each sample was estimated from the amplification of reference gene primers within the assay. To quantify the absolute abundance of each unique TCRbeta CDR3 rearrangement, sequence reads were collapsed and filtered. Productive Simpson clonality was computed per sample as the square root of Simpson's diversity index over productive rearrangements. TCRdb holds this immuneACCESS table with in-frame rearrangements only. Some clones are missing; in checked studies, unresolved V genes explain under half, and the rest has no known cause. V and J calls and clone size are given by that table; D and trimming were obtained from the DNA. The sample yields hundreds of thousands of clones; about 88% were counted once. The biggest ten clones account for roughly 6.6% of the sample.

Comment on this clone: Its antigen is currently not known. No much larger clone is present one base from it, and per-base qualities are unavailable.

Trimming takes 2 bases off V and 3 bases off J; junction bases not matched to a gene: 3. The CDR3 goes from the cysteine to the phenylalanine over 15 residues. Only CDR3 DNA is held: 45 bases, read in frame from base 1. CDR1 and CDR2 were assigned from the germline V gene as SGHTA and FQGNSA. This clonotype was obtained from an older woman with COVID-19, enrolled during active disease. Material for sequencing was peripheral blood. The chain was built from TRBV7-2 and TRBJ2-2; 7 junctional bases match TRBD2. The sequenced DNA: TGTGCCAGCAGCTTAAGCGGGGCGTACACCGGGGAGCTGTTTTTT. The encoded protein is CASSLSGAYTGELFF.